This T cell receptor beta chain was identified during a study of blood T cell repertoires in COVID-19. Across the whole study: The United States, Italy and Spain were the sources of the acute and convalescent COVID-19 samples. Sample material is recorded as cDNA or gDNA derived from T cells, B-cell-depleted T cells, or PBMCs.

V was clipped by 5 bases and J by 8 bases, with 16 bases between them. CDR1 MNHEY and CDR2 SVGAGI come from the germline V gene. The CDR3 totals 15 residues. In the original processing: Amplified reference gene primers provided the basis for estimating nucleated cell counts. TCRdb's copy holds only in-frame clones and misses some; the assay was immunoSEQ multiplex PCR. V, J and clone size derive from that table, while D and trimming were established from the DNA sequence. The table shows some 150,000 clones, with approximately 90% occurring only once. The chain is built from TRBV6-5 and TRBJ1-6; D gene ambiguous. The sample was peripheral blood. The source is a human donor in a cohort sampled during active COVID-19. CDR3 DNA sequence: TGTGCCAGCAGTACTATGACGGCGCTTTATTCACCCCTCCACTTT. Amino acid sequence: CASSTMTALYSPLHF.